The 20 T cell receptor beta chains below all came from one sample that was sequenced in a study of regulatory T cells in long-lasting Graves disease. Time point given: newly diagnosed GD, antithyroid drugs for less than 3 months. The TCR library used RNA extracted from PBMCs. Arm-PCR of CDR3 regions and iRepertoire HTBI primers were the basis on which TCR beta libraries were built. TCRdb called the multiplex PCR reads again in MiXCR, with one record for every CDR3 protein. Of about 460,000 distinct CDR3 sequences listed, around 15% are singletons. The sample was also linked to a second study, of T cells in Graves' hyperthyroidism and ophthalmopathy.

The starting material was peripheral blood mononuclear cells (PBMCs), obtained at new diagnosis, from a patient treated with antithyroid drugs. The receptor source for this set is a woman aged 45-60 years with Graves disease.

There are many counts of this clonotype. The chain joins TRBV7-3 to TRBJ2-3, with 8 nucleotides matching TRBD2. Trimming cost V 1 base and J 1 base; bases outside gene matches: 4. The CDR3 extends over 16 amino acids. Germline assignment: CDR1 SGHTA and CDR2 FQGTGA. Here the CDR3 DNA reads TGTGCCAGCAGCTTAAGGATTAGCGGGGGCACAGATACGCAGTATTTT. Protein sequence: CASSLRISGGTDTQYF.

This clonotype was seen at least ten times. The gene calls are TRBV30 and TRBJ1-1, with D hard to call. V was trimmed by 1 base and J by 5 bases, leaving 8 bases between them. The CDR3 covers 12 residues. Germline-derived CDR1 and CDR2 are GTSNPN and SVGIG (reference sequence). Here the CDR3 reads CAWSGDRTEAFF. In nucleotides, the CDR3 is TGTGCCTGGAGTGGGGATCGTACTGAAGCTTTCTTT.

This clonotype appeared many times. The chain's CDR3 is CASSTDRGLYEQYF. The CDR3 coding sequence is TGTGCCAGCAGCACGGACAGGGGGCTCTACGAGCAGTACTTC. The V gene is TRBV5-6, the J gene TRBJ2-7, with 11 bases matching TRBD1. V was clipped by 4 bases and J by 3 bases; unmatched bases: 3. In germline, CDR1 is SGHDT, CDR2 YYEEEE. The CDR3 sequence is 14 residues long.

This clonotype was observed at least ten times. J is TRBJ2-2 and V is TRBV2; weak D call: TRBD1 (6 bases). This CDR3 has 15 residues. The V end was cut by 8 bases, the J end by 4 bases, with 17 bases between. Germline CDR1 and CDR2: SNHLY and FYNNEI. Written as DNA, the CDR3 is TGTGCCAGCTATCGGACAGCAAGCTCCACCGGGGAGCTGTTTTTT. Translation gives CASYRTASSTGELFF.

The chain is built from TRBV20-1 and TRBJ1-4; maybe TRBD1 (5 bases). CDR3 size: 18 residues. Germline CDR1 is DFQATT and CDR2 is SNEGSKA (reference sequence). Trimming cost V 1 base and J 4 bases, with 22 bases left between them. The CDR3 here is CSARASRRGVISNEKLFF. The CDR3 DNA is TGCAGTGCTAGAGCTTCACGTCGAGGGGTGATCAGTAATGAAAAACTGTTTTTT.

V gene TRBV5-1 combines with J gene TRBJ2-7; D may be TRBD1 (6 bases). The CDR3 runs to 14 residues. V shed 0 bases and J shed 5 bases, with 12 bases lying between them. Germline assignment: CDR1 SGHRS and CDR2 YFSETQ. The CDR3 loop is CASSLVGTTDEQYF. For the CDR3, the DNA is TGCGCCAGCAGCTTGGTTGGGACAACGGACGAGCAGTACTTC.

The chain recombines TRBV11-2 with TRBJ1-1; D unclear. The V gene lost 4 bases and the J gene lost 3 bases, with 9 bases spanning the gap. This CDR3 is built from 13 residues. Germline V lookup: CDR1 SGHAT, CDR2 FQNNGV. The CDR3 bases are TGTGCCAGCAGCTCCCCCTCGGACACTGAAGCTTTCTTT. Translation gives CASSSPSDTEAFF.

This clonotype was seen a few times. The genes are TRBV9 and TRBJ1-5; D possibly corresponds to TRBD1 (5 bases). CDR1 SGDLS and CDR2 YYNGEE come from the germline V gene. CDR3 length: 15 amino acids. Trimming left V 0 bases short and J 1 base short, with 8 bases between. The CDR3 here is CASSVAGGSNQPQHF. As DNA, the CDR3 is TGTGCCAGCAGCGTAGCTGGGGGAAGCAATCAGCCCCAGCATTTT.

As regards this clonotype: A much larger clone lies a single base off, so this may be a read error. This chain joins TRBV20-1 and TRBJ2-2, with a weak D call TRBD2 (6 bases). The CDR3 is 15 residues long. Germline V gene data show CDR1 as DFQATT and CDR2 as SNEGSKA (reference sequence). The DNA of the CDR3 is TGCAGTGCTAGAGATGGCGGGGTGAACACCGGGGAGCTGGTTTTT. It translates to CSARDGGVNTGELVF.

The chain recombines TRBV9 with TRBJ2-5; D unresolved. V was clipped by 2 bases and J by 1 base, with 12 bases between them. The CDR3 runs 15 residues. CDR1 SGDLS and CDR2 YYNGEE come from the germline V gene. The CDR3 spells CASSVLLDTQETQYF. The CDR3 nucleotides read TGTGCCAGCAGCGTCCTTCTCGATACCCAAGAGACCCAGTACTTC.

Ten or more counts support this clonotype. V and J are TRBV6-1 and TRBJ1-5; D possibly corresponds to TRBD1 (6 bases). The CDR3 runs 15 residues. Germline loops: CDR1 MNHNS, CDR2 SASEGT. The V end lost 6 bases, the J end lost 0 bases, and 12 bases lay between the germline ends. This chain's CDR3 is CASSVYRDSNQPQHF. In DNA, the CDR3 is TGTGCCAGCAGCGTTTACAGGGATAGCAATCAGCCCCAGCATTTT.

V usage is TRBV20-1 and J usage is TRBJ2-7, with TRBD1 identical over 8 bases. CDR3 size: 14 residues. V shed 6 bases and J 0 bases; nucleotides not matched to a gene: 7. Germline V gives CDR1 DFQATT, CDR2 SNEGSKA (reference sequence). CDR3 loop: CSAARQGRSYEQYF. CDR3 nucleotides: TGCAGTGCGGCCCGACAGGGGCGCTCCTACGAGCAGTACTTC.

At least ten counts were recorded for this clonotype. As DNA, the CDR3 is TGTGCCAGCAGCCCCAGATTCGGGGCGGGAGATGACACCGGGGAGCTGTTTTTT. Protein product: CASSPRFGAGDDTGELFF. This sequence joins TRBV7-9 and TRBJ2-2, with 7 bases that match TRBD2. This CDR3 spans 18 amino acids. V shed 5 bases, J shed 3 bases, and the junction held 15 bases outside the gene matches. The germline gives CDR1 SEHNR, CDR2 FQNEAQ (reference sequence).

This clonotype was recorded at least ten times. V is TRBV7-3 and J is TRBJ2-3; the D is unclear. The ends were cut back, 5 bases at V and 6 bases at J, with 12 bases in the middle. Germline V gene sequence: CDR1 SGHTA, CDR2 FQGTGA. This CDR3 contains 13 residues. The CDR3 DNA reads as TGTGCCAGCAGCCCCCCACTTTCCGATACGCAGTATTTT. Its translation: CASSPPLSDTQYF.

This clonotype showed up many times. CDR3 sequence: CASSLDTGGGQPQHF. The CDR3 nucleotides are TGTGCCAGCAGCTTGGACACAGGCGGGGGGCAGCCCCAGCATTTT. The chain employs TRBV5-5 and TRBJ1-5; weak D call: TRBD1 (5 bases). Germline CDR1 SGHKS, CDR2 YYEKEE (reference sequence). The CDR3 spans 15 residues. V was shortened by 0 bases and J by 7 bases, with 14 bases between the two germline ends.

This chain connects TRBV28 to TRBJ1-2; 8 bases map to TRBD1. Germline CDR1 MDHEN, CDR2 SYDVKM. J was trimmed by 0 bases and V by 5 bases; bases with no gene match: 8. This CDR3 contains 16 residues. As DNA, the CDR3 is TGTGCCAGCAGTGAACCGGGACAGGCCACTAACTATGGCTACACCTTC. This codes for CASSEPGQATNYGYTF.

The genes are TRBV24-1 and TRBJ2-5, with D tentatively TRBD2 (5 bases). The CDR3 contains 12 residues. Germline assignment: CDR1 KGHDR and CDR2 SFDVKD. The V end was cut by 1 base, the J end by 13 bases, with 12 bases between. This CDR3 reads CATSDFGKPWYF. In DNA, the CDR3 is TGTGCCACCAGTGATTTCGGGAAGCCATGGTACTTC.

This clonotype was counted at least ten times. This chain connects TRBV28 to TRBJ1-1, with TRBD1 identical over 10 bases. The germline V gene has CDR1 MDHEN and CDR2 SYDVKM. This CDR3 is built from 15 residues. V was clipped by 7 bases and J by 2 bases; unmatched bases: 7. For the CDR3, the DNA is TGTGCCAGCAACCGGGACAGGGGAGGAAACACTGAAGCTTTCTTT. Residues: CASNRDRGGNTEAFF.

This clonotype was found once. The V call is TRBV11-2, the J call TRBJ2-3; 13 bases are shared with TRBD2. V was pared by 4 bases and J by 6 bases, with 7 bases of the junction left unmatched. CDR1 is SGHAT and CDR2 is FQNNGV in the germline V gene. This CDR3 is 16 amino acids long. The CDR3 bases are TGTGCCAGCAGCTCGGGACTAGCGGGAAGGCCGGATACGCAGTATTTT. Protein: CASSSGLAGRPDTQYF. The full variable domain, its missing parts supplied by reference TRBV11-2 and TRBJ2-3, is EAGVAQSPRYKIIEKRQSVAFWCNPISGHATLYWYQQILGQGPKLLIQFQNNGVVDDSQLPKDRFSAERLKGVDSTLKIQPAKLEDSAVYLCASSSGLAGRPDTQYFGPGTRLTVL.

This clonotype has at least ten counts. CDR3 DNA sequence: TGCGCCAGCAGCCAACAGGGGATGGATTCACCCCTCCACTTT. This gives the protein CASSQQGMDSPLHF. This sequence joins TRBV5-1 and TRBJ1-6, with 7 positions matching TRBD1. The germline gives CDR1 SGHRS, CDR2 YFSETQ. After removal of 4 bases from V and 8 bases from J, the junction contained 6 bases not matched to a gene. The CDR3 has 14 amino acids.